The present entry profiles one T cell receptor (beta chain) with its context. It has no known antigen specificity. No base quality information exists; no much larger clone differs at one position. The CDR3 goes from the cysteine to the phenylalanine over 15 residues. Only the CDR3 region is kept as DNA, spanning 45 bases read in frame from base 1. Here V drops 2 bases and J drops 0 bases, and the junction holds 3 bases not matched to any gene. From the germline V gene, CDR1 is SGHRS and CDR2 is YFSETQ. The cohort was made up of 650 to 700 healthy bone marrow donors. At the time of sampling, all cohort members were nominally healthy, though unrecorded immune exposures were likely present. The donor was CMV seronegative and belonged to the group of 352 seronegative cohort members. Every donor gave a peripheral blood sample, and the peripheral blood mononuclear cells from that sample were used for TCR beta sequencing. Genomic DNA was extracted from the blood cell samples with the Qiagen DNeasy Blood Extraction Kit.

Library preparation employed the immunoSEQ multiplex PCR assay. For the multiplex PCR, a mixture combining 60 forward primers for TCR Vbeta segments and 13 reverse primers for TCR Jbeta segments was used. The CDR3 region of rearranged TCR beta genes was amplified from genomic DNA by a multiplex PCR assay. The amplified TCR beta libraries were sequenced on the Illumina HiSeq System as 87-base-pair reads. The paper's processing steps were these. In a later analysis, about 80 million unique TCR beta chains were counted across the approximately 640 repertoires, and roughly 11 million of these chains were shared by at least two donors. Raw reads were error-corrected and collapsed into unique sequences by a nearest-neighbor algorithm in which closely related sequences were merged to remove PCR and sequencing errors. CDR3 sequences were aligned to IMGT reference sequences to assign V, D and J gene segments. For a sequence to be retained, a match of at least six nucleotides to both a V gene segment and a J gene segment was required. Rearrangements were called productive when the CDR3 lacked stop codons and stayed in frame with V and J; all others were non-productive. Following IMGT convention, CDR3 was defined as the stretch from the second conserved V-encoded cysteine to the conserved J-encoded phenylalanine. In an earlier analysis of around 600 of the donors, sequences lacking an unambiguous match to a single V gene segment were excluded. An earlier analysis of approximately 590 of the donors called V segments functional above 56.7% productive rearrangements and segregating when the between-donor standard deviation exceeded 5%. To diagnose cytomegalovirus status from the catalog of TCR beta chain sequences, a statistical classification framework was built. V and J gene assignment, in a later analysis, came from comparing TCR nucleotide sequences with IMGT/GENE-DB human TR gene sequences. Using the TCRdist pipeline, a later analysis assigned CDR3 sequences along with most-parsimonious VDJ recombination scenarios. In a later analysis, each TCR beta chain was defined by its CDR3 amino acid sequence together with its V-gene family, and reads lacking a unique V-gene family were excluded. To address suspected cross-contamination and a sequencing artifact, a later analysis removed several hundred highly shared, low-generation-probability nucleotide sequences. In a later analysis, a clonal expansion index was calculated for each public chain from normalized within-repertoire ranks of inferred template counts. Generation probabilities in a later analysis came from a VDJ recombination model fitted to out-of-frame rearrangements, and those results were checked against IGoR. A later analysis scored TCR-TCR, TCR-HLA and TCR-CMV co-occurrence with hypergeometric tests, applying a repertoire-size bias correction to TCR pairs. In a later analysis, false discovery rates were estimated by permuting HLA or CMV assignments 20 times. A later analysis grouped co-occurring TCRs with DBSCAN, adding TCRdist sequence similarity when clustering within HLA-allele-positive subsets. Co-occurrence clustering excluded repertoires with fewer than 30,000 or more than 120,000 public chains, plus five with anomalous nucleotide sharing. TCRdb provides this immuneACCESS table in a form limited to in-frame rearrangements. Some clones are lacking; in checked studies, under half of them reflect an unresolved V gene, and why the rest are absent is not known. The V and J calls and clone size are taken from that table; D and trimming were inferred from the DNA. This sample has some 130,000 clones in its table, and around three quarters of those were observed once. Together, the top ten hold 2% to 2.5% of the sample.

The data belong to a study of cytomegalovirus exposure and HLA in healthy donors (dated by TCRdb to about 2017). For context, the study as a whole: An earlier analysis of several hundred of the donors reported more than 250 Gb of sequence data and around 120 million unique TCR beta sequences from about 180 million T cells. Typing coverage differed by locus: A, B, C, DRB1 and DQB1 were typed in roughly 620-630 donors, DQA1 in 500 to 550, DPA1 in approximately 610, and DPB1 in 472. HLA typing included class I and class II loci at four-digit resolution. The study profiled the T cell repertoires of under 850 subjects by immunosequencing and related them to cytomegalovirus serostatus. In an earlier analysis of several hundred of the donors, high-throughput TCR beta sequencing was used to judge whether each TCR beta V gene segment behaved as functional or pseudogenic. Donor age, sex, ethnicity and CMV serostatus were compiled alongside the repertoire data. An early release covering roughly 580 HLA-typed donors comprised roughly 300 gigabases of sequencing data and roughly 86 million unique TCR sequences. Because of strong linkage in the cohort, five DR-DQ haplotypes were treated as single units for association and clustering. A later analysis re-analyzed previously published TCR beta repertoires from about 600 donors and added high-resolution HLA genotyping to study TCR occurrence patterns. In addition to the first cohort of 666 subjects, a separate validation cohort of 100 to 150 different subjects was used. In the later analysis, no new phenotypic data were used to find candidate immune exposures; instead, reliance was placed on TCR beta sequences and their occurrence across donors. To predict cytomegalovirus infection status, the study combined high-throughput TCR immunosequencing, statistical association of individual TCRs with disease status, and machine learning. Of the 398 genotyped donors, roughly 80% were placed in the genetic ancestry cluster associated with self-reported Caucasian donors. A later genetic analysis took genome-wide SNP genotypes for about 55% of the roughly 670 donors and used that subset as a discovery cohort. Every repertoire in the discovery cohort had been generated on one and the same sequencing platform. The study was designed to test whether signatures of past pathogen exposure could be identified by cataloging public T cell receptors. On average, 235,054 unique TCR beta nucleotide sequences were sequenced per donor among a few hundred genotyped donors of the cohort, with 15% to 20% of those sequences being non-productive.

What the work shows at the level of the full study, not this receptor alone: Because HLA typing was unavailable for some donors at each locus, only the typed subset was used in association tests. It was suggested by the authors that the approach could potentially be generalized to other disease states and immunological phenotypes. In the study, approximately 150 TCR beta chains were listed as associated with cytomegalovirus. Cytomegalovirus status was reported to be diagnosed by the classifier with high specificity and sensitivity in both the original and validation cohorts. In a later analysis, HLA-associated TCR beta chains showed more clonal expansion and lower generation probabilities than non-associated chains that were equally common. Some IMGT-functional V segments, including TRBV6-2 and TRBV6-3, could not be distinguished by the 87-base-pair reads and were therefore excluded. Because counts were too low, about 18 rarely observed V segments, including chromosome 9 orphons, were left out of the earlier analysis of about 500 of the donors. A later analysis found that most CMV-associated TCR beta chains appeared HLA-restricted, with HLA associations seemingly driven largely by CMV exposure. Assigning TCR associations to individual alleles was difficult when HLA alleles, especially DR and DQ, strongly co-occurred. Across donors, most TCR sequences were observed very rarely, whereas some public TCRs were present in many individuals. Compared with the 666-donor mean, donors in an Asian-associated ancestry cluster had fewer N-insertions in productive TCRs, according to a later genetic analysis. A later analysis found that TCR association rates varied across HLA loci, with DRB1 alleles showing the most associated TCRs and HLA-C alleles the fewest. In vitro tests confirmed that three of the cytomegalovirus-associated TCR beta chains recognize cytomegalovirus antigens. A further reported finding was that TCR beta sequences accurately predicted the HLA-A and HLA-B alleles for most subjects in the first cohort. Only TCR beta chains were sequenced in this cohort, and the absence of alpha or paired-chain data limited detectable features. A group of highly shared sequence variants was considered likely to be a technical artifact of the sequencing pipeline. For the cohort, immune exposure information was limited to CMV serostatus. Specific HLA alleles were associated with around 18,000 TCR beta sequences at a false discovery rate of 0.05 in a later analysis. In an earlier analysis of more than 500 of the donors, most TCR beta V segments appeared in productive rearrangements about 90% or about 30% of the time, broadly matching IMGT annotations. The presence/absence analyses assumed that sequencing depth was roughly uniform across donors, and that assumption may not be true. Linkage disequilibrium might explain the correlated functional status among segregating V segments, but an unknown experimental factor could not be excluded. V-gene and J-gene trimming of TCR beta chains was associated with a missense DCLRE1C variant in a later genetic analysis, and the association was replicated in an independent cohort. Several of the top co-occurrence clusters appeared to be linked to parvovirus B19, influenza, CMV and Epstein-Barr virus, according to a later analysis.

Sequencing was carried out using PBMCs. The TCR was taken from a man aged 18-30 years in good health and CMV-seronegative. This chain joins TRBV5-1 to TRBJ2-3, with TRBD2 identical over 7 junction bases. CDR3 sequence: CASSLAGSSTDTQYF. The nucleotide sequence reads TGCGCCAGCAGCTTAGCGGGATCTAGCACAGATACGCAGTATTTT.